These 24 T cell receptor beta chains were all obtained from the same sample, sequenced in a study of cytomegalovirus exposure and HLA in healthy donors. PCR was performed using 60 Vbeta and 13 Jbeta primers. TCRdb's copy holds only in-frame clones and misses some; the assay was immunoSEQ multiplex PCR. This sample has under 150,000 clones, with roughly four fifths found just once. Specimen: PBMCs. The receptor set was obtained from a girl aged 2 to 10 in good health and CMV-seronegative.

The chain has TRBV14 and TRBJ1-1, with D uncertain. The V gene's germline CDR1 is SGHDN and CDR2 FVKESK. The CDR3 sequence is 15 residues long. V was clipped by 4 bases and J by 0 bases, with 12 bases between them. The CDR3 protein is CASSLRGSMNTEAFF. The DNA of the CDR3 is TGTGCCAGCAGCCTCCGCGGCTCCATGAACACTGAAGCTTTCTTT. Filled out from reference TRBV14 and TRBJ1-1, the complete variable domain reads EAGVTQFPSHSVIEKGQTVTLRCDPISGHDNLYWYRRVMGKEIKFLLHFVKESKQDESGMPNNRFLAERTGGTYSTLKVQPAELEDSGVYFCASSLRGSMNTEAFFGQGTRLTVV.

This sequence joins TRBV29-1 and TRBJ2-7; 7 bases map to TRBD1. The germline gives CDR1 SQVTM, CDR2 ANQGSEA. This CDR3 is built from 14 residues. V trimming: 2 bases; J trimming: 6 bases; junction bases outside the gene matches: 10. The CDR3 region has the DNA TGCAGCGTTGAAAAGGGGCAGGGGGTTAGCGAGCAGTACTTC. This translates into CSVEKGQGVSEQYF.

The J gene is TRBJ2-7, the V gene TRBV28; 13 nucleotides match TRBD2. Germline V gives CDR1 MDHEN, CDR2 SYDVKM. Losses at the gene ends were 5 bases for V and 3 bases for J; bases not matched to a gene: 4. This CDR3 region has 15 residues. The CDR3 DNA sequence: TGTGCCAGCAGTCCCTGGACTAGCGGGAGCTACGAGCAGTACTTC. Amino acid sequence: CASSPWTSGSYEQYF. The variable domain in full, completed from reference TRBV28 and TRBJ2-7, reads DVKVTQSSRYLVKRTGEKVFLECVQDMDHENMFWYRQDPGLGLRLIYFSYDVKMKEKGDIPEGYSVSREKKERFSLILESASTNQTSMYLCASSPWTSGSYEQYFGPGTRLTVT.

The rearrangement links TRBV4-1 to TRBJ2-4, with a weak D call TRBD2 (6 bases). The V end lost 4 bases, the J end lost 8 bases, and 15 bases lay between the germline ends. Germline loops: CDR1 MGHRA, CDR2 YSYEKL. CDR3 length: 14 residues. CDR3 in DNA: TGCGCCAGCAGCCTAAAGACTAGTCAGGACATTCAGTACTTC. This sequence encodes CASSLKTSQDIQYF.

This chain uses TRBV6-5 with TRBJ1-2; D not resolved. This CDR3 contains 14 residues. Germline-derived CDR1 and CDR2 are MNHEY and SVGAGI. The V end was cut by 6 bases, the J end by 3 bases, with 14 bases between. CDR3 in amino acids: CASSARKGDYGYTF. CDR3 in DNA: TGTGCCAGCAGCGCCAGGAAGGGAGACTATGGCTACACCTTC.

A single count supports this clone. CDR3 in amino acids: CASSLVPNTGELFF. In DNA, the CDR3 is TGTGCCAGCAGCTTAGTCCCTAACACCGGGGAGCTGTTTTTT. The V gene is TRBV7-3, the J gene TRBJ2-2; no reliable D call. This CDR3 is 14 amino acids long. CDR1 and CDR2 (germline): SGHTA, FQGTGA. V was shortened by 2 bases and J by 2 bases, with 6 bases between the two germline ends.

V and J are TRBV2 and TRBJ2-7; TRBD1 agrees at 9 bases. Germline V CDR1 and CDR2: SNHLY, FYNNEI. Trimming removed 3 bases from V and 2 bases from J; junction bases left unmatched: 2. The CDR3 is 14 amino acids. The CDR3 sequence: CASSEDRGTYEQYF. The CDR3 bases are TGTGCCAGCAGTGAGGACAGGGGAACCTACGAGCAGTACTTC.

The V gene is TRBV14, the J gene TRBJ2-1; possible D gene TRBD1, 6 bases. The germline V gene has CDR1 SGHDN and CDR2 FVKESK. This CDR3 has 14 residues. V lost 0 bases and J lost 4, with 7 bases in between. The CDR3 nucleotides read TGTGCCAGCAGCCAAGAAGGACAGTACAATGAGCAGTTCTTC. Encoded protein: CASSQEGQYNEQFF.

V gene TRBV29-1 combines with J gene TRBJ1-1, with TRBD1 matching 7 bases. With V trimmed by 4 bases and J by 4 bases, 12 bases remained unmatched. Germline V CDR1 and CDR2: SQVTM, ANQGSEA. This CDR3 has 15 amino acids. Here the CDR3 DNA reads TGCAGCGTTGTTGGGACAGTTGGGCTCACCACTGAAGCTTTCTTT. Translating gives CSVVGTVGLTTEAFF.

The chain couples TRBV4-2 to TRBJ2-1, with 8 positions matching TRBD2. CDR1 LGHNA and CDR2 YNFKEQ come from the germline V gene. The CDR3 spans 16 residues. J gave up 8 bases and V 5 bases, and 14 bases lay outside the gene matches. DNA for the CDR3: TGTGCCAGCAGCTACCAGCGGGGGTCGGAGTTCGATGAGCAGTTCTTC. It yields the protein CASSYQRGSEFDEQFF.

The rearrangement joins TRBV7-8 to TRBJ2-5; 8 bases align to TRBD2. The CDR3 spans 14 residues. Trimming removed 1 base from V and 5 bases from J; junction bases left unmatched: 3. Germline values: CDR1 SGHVS, CDR2 FQNEAQ. This CDR3 is CASSLVTGGETQYF. The CDR3 bases are TGTGCCAGCAGCTTAGTCACGGGAGGGGAGACCCAGTACTTC.

The chain couples TRBV5-8 to TRBJ2-7, with 7 bases that match TRBD1. This CDR3 is 15 amino acids long. Unmatched junction bases numbered 7, after V lost 2 bases and J lost 2 bases. In germline, CDR1 is SGHTS, CDR2 YDEGEE. CDR3 sequence: CASSFDRAATYEQYF. The CDR3 DNA sequence: TGTGCCAGCAGCTTTGACAGGGCAGCGACCTACGAGCAGTACTTC.

The chain links TRBV7-8 to TRBJ1-2; 10 bases align to TRBD1. The CDR3 has 19 amino acids. V was pared by 0 bases and J by 0 bases, with 10 bases of the junction left unmatched. Germline-derived CDR1 and CDR2 are SGHVS and FQNEAQ. The CDR3 region has the DNA TGTGCCAGCAGCTTAGCGGGACAGGGGATTCGGTTAGCTAACTATGGCTACACCTTC. Protein product: CASSLAGQGIRLANYGYTF.

The chain combines TRBV2 with TRBJ1-5, with D perhaps matching TRBD1 (6 bases). The CDR3 contains 19 residues. Per the germline V gene, CDR1 is SNHLY and CDR2 is FYNNEI. Deletions cut 4 bases from V and 3 bases from J, with 25 bases between. The CDR3, as DNA: TGTGCCAGCAGTGGGTTTTCGGTTCGGGCAGGGGCCTTCAATCAGCCCCAGCATTTT. This sequence encodes CASSGFSVRAGAFNQPQHF.

This chain joins TRBV6-1 and TRBJ2-7; weak D call: TRBD1 (5 bases). This CDR3 spans 13 amino acids. The germline CDR1 and CDR2 sequences are MNHNS and SASEGT. V was shortened by 10 bases and J by 9 bases, with 22 bases between the two germline ends. The CDR3 here is CATRTSGWSVQYF. CDR3 DNA: TGTGCCACTCGGACATCCGGGTGGTCGGTGCAGTACTTC.

Comments on this clone: This sample includes further DNA sequences coding for the same CDR3. The chain uses TRBV4-1 and TRBJ1-6; 7 bases map to TRBD1. CDR3 size: 16 residues. Trimming cost V 3 bases and J 13 bases; bases outside gene matches: 15. From germline, CDR1 is MGHRA and CDR2 YSYEKL. The chain's CDR3 is CASSQDRTFFGSPLHF. Written as DNA, the CDR3 is TGCGCCAGCAGCCAGGACAGGACCTTCTTCGGTTCCCCCCTCCACTTT.

V and J are TRBV7-8 and TRBJ2-7; D perhaps matches TRBD1 (5 bases). Trimming took off 1 base at V and 2 bases at J, with 6 bases between the two ends. Germline V lookup: CDR1 SGHVS, CDR2 FQNEAQ. The CDR3 runs to 13 residues. The CDR3 protein is CASSLGTTYEQYF. CDR3 nucleotide sequence: TGTGCCAGCAGCTTAGGGACAACCTACGAGCAGTACTTC.

The sample holds one count of this clone. The rearrangement links TRBV15 to TRBJ1-1, with D tentatively TRBD1 (5 bases). The CDR3 consists of 16 residues. Trimming removed 0 bases from V and 2 bases from J, with 13 bases in between. Germline loops: CDR1 LNHNV, CDR2 YYDKDF (reference sequence). The CDR3 DNA sequence: TGTGCCACCAGCAGAGATCTCGGGGGTGGAAACACTGAAGCTTTCTTT. Translated, it gives CATSRDLGGGNTEAFF.

V gene TRBV9 combines with J gene TRBJ2-3, with 11 bases aligning to TRBD2. Germline V gene lookup returns CDR1 SGDLS and CDR2 YYNGEE. V shed 3 bases and J 6 bases; nucleotides not matched to a gene: 3. The CDR3 is made up of 14 amino acids. CDR3 amino acids: CASSGSGGADTQYF. CDR3 coding DNA: TGTGCCAGCAGCGGTAGCGGGGGGGCGGATACGCAGTATTTT.

The chain has TRBV7-8 and TRBJ2-5; TRBD2 agrees at 7 bases. The CDR3 runs to 15 residues. Trimming cost V 3 bases and J 1 base; bases outside gene matches: 5. Germline assignment: CDR1 SGHVS and CDR2 FQNEAQ. CDR3 residues: CASSFYSSGQETQYF. Written as DNA, the CDR3 is TGTGCCAGCAGCTTCTACTCTAGCGGCCAAGAGACCCAGTACTTC.

The rearrangement joins TRBV9 to TRBJ2-3; 15 bases match TRBD2. Per germline, CDR1 SGDLS and CDR2 YYNGEE. Trimming took 0 bases from V and 0 from J; bases not matched to a gene: 5. The CDR3 loop spans 19 amino acids. The CDR3 here is CASSVVGLAGGSSTDTQYF. The CDR3 region has the DNA TGTGCCAGCAGCGTAGTGGGACTAGCGGGGGGCTCTAGCACAGATACGCAGTATTTT.

The J gene is TRBJ1-3, the V gene TRBV10-2; no clear D. The CDR3 spans 21 residues. Germline V gene data show CDR1 as WSHSY and CDR2 as SAAADI. V was clipped by 7 bases and J by 0 bases, with 31 bases between them. In DNA form, the CDR3 reads TGCGCCAGCACGACTTGGATGGAGGCTTCCCATCCCGTTCACTCTGGAAACACCATATATTTT. Its translation: CASTTWMEASHPVHSGNTIYF.

This clone has just one count. The V gene is TRBV30, the J gene TRBJ1-5, with 9 positions matching TRBD1. Trimming removed 7 bases from V and 2 bases from J; junction bases left unmatched: 3. The CDR3 covers 13 residues. CDR1 and CDR2 (germline): GTSNPN, SVGIG (reference sequence). In nucleotides, the CDR3 is TGTGCCTACTGGACAGGGGGCAATCAGCCCCAGCATTTT. It specifies CAYWTGGNQPQHF.

This clone occurred once. The chain carries TRBV6-6 and TRBJ1-2; TRBD1 might be the D (6 bases). The CDR3 consists of 13 residues. V was clipped by 6 bases and J by 7 bases, with 15 bases between them. Germline V CDR1 and CDR2: MNHNY, SVGAGI (reference sequence). The CDR3 DNA follows: TGTGCCAGCAGAACTGGGGGGGCCTCTGGCTACACCTTC. Its translation: CASRTGGASGYTF.